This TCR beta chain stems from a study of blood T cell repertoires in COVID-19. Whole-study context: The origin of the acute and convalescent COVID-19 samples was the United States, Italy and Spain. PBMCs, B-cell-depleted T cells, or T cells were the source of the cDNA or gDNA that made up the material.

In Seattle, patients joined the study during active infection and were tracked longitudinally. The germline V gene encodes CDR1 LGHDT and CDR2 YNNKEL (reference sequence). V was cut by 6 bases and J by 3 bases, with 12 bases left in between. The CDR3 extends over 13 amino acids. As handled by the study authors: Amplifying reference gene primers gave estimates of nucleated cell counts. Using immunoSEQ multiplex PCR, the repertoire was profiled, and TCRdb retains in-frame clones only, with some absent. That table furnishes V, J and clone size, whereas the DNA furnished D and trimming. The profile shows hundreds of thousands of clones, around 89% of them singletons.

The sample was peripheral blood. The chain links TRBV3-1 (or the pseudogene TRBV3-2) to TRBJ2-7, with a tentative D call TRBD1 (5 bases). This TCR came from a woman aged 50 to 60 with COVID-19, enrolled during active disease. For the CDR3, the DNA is TGTGCCAGCAGTCATACAGGATTCTACGAGCAGTACTTC. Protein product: CASSHTGFYEQYF.